This T cell receptor beta chain is from a study of CXCR3-negative and CXCR3-positive naive CD8 T cells. General study points: In CXCR3-positive naive cells, the TRB CDR3s were more hydrophobic than in CXCR3-negative naive cells.

The CDR3 totals 15 residues. CDR1 is MNHEY, CDR2 SMNVEV, per germline (reference sequence). Libraries of TRB cDNA were made by 5' RACE and carried UMIs. TCRdb re-called the 5' RACE reads and shows each CDR3 protein once, DNA omitted. Reported are approximately 100,000 distinct CDR3 sequences; the ten largest clones contain 0.35% to 0.4%. Turning to this clonotype: Antigen specificity is unknown.

The sample comprised naive CXCR3+ CD8+ T cells from blood. Sample subset: CD45RO-CCR7+CD27+CD95- naive CD8+ T cells expressing CXCR3 (TNR3+). The chain is built from TRBV27 and TRBJ2-4; the D gene TCRdb calls, TRBD1, cannot be checked with no DNA. The TCR was taken from a human donor in good health. Some clones in this sample may be carry-over from other donors' samples. The CDR3 protein is CASSLSARGKNIQYF.